This passage covers 7 T cell receptor beta chains from one sample sequenced in a study of Graves' ophthalmopathy and Graves' hyperthyroidism (dated by TCRdb to 2016 to 2019). For sequencing, an Illumina HiSeq 2000 was employed. For repertoire sequencing, the TCR beta CDR3 regions were amplified from RNA transcripts. The first round was an RT-PCR using HTBI primers with the Qiagen OneStep RT-PCR kit, and this first round was followed by a second-round multiplex PCR, then size selection and purification. TCRdb reworked the public reads: Q25 trimming with fastp, MiXCR clone assembly, productive beta chains retained. Under each unique CDR3 protein, matching rows form one entry showing the most common genes and DNA. In this sample the table shows more than 550,000 distinct CDR3 sequences, 35% to 45% of which occur a single time. The ten largest clones add up to roughly 3.5% of the sample. The sequenced sample consisted of peripheral blood. Receptors were obtained from an adult man with Graves' ophthalmopathy.

The chain recombines TRBV7-9 with TRBJ1-2; 7 nucleotides align to TRBD1. The CDR3 contains 17 residues. The ends lost 5 bases at V and 5 bases at J; junction bases unmatched: 17. The germline gives CDR1 SEHNR, CDR2 FQNEAQ (reference sequence). The CDR3 DNA reads TGTGCCAGCAGCGTTGGCTCCCACCGGACAGGACCATATGGCTACACCTTC. This gives the protein CASSVGSHRTGPYGYTF.

The chain combines TRBV15 with TRBJ2-6; 7 bases fit TRBD1. The CDR3 covers 18 residues. V lost 3 bases and J lost 0; bases outside the gene matches: 8. Germline CDR1 is LNHNV and CDR2 is YYDKDF (reference sequence). The CDR3 nucleotides are TGTGCCACCAGCAGCCCCCGACAGGGCCTCTCTGGGGCCAACGTCCTGACTTTC. Protein product: CATSSPRQGLSGANVLTF.

This clonotype was counted ten times or more. The CDR3 coding sequence is TGTGCCAGCAGCGTGCGTGGGGTCTGTGAAAAACTGTTTTTT. This sequence encodes CASSVRGVCEKLFF. The chain carries TRBV7-3 and TRBJ1-4; no clear D. V was trimmed by 5 bases and J by 7 bases, leaving 14 bases between them. CDR1 SGHTA and CDR2 FQGTGA come from the germline V gene. This CDR3 is built from 14 residues.

This clonotype has at least ten counts. The chain has TRBV2 and TRBJ1-5, with D perhaps TRBD1 (5 bases). From germline, CDR1 is SNHLY and CDR2 FYNNEI. CDR3 length: 13 amino acids. The ends were cut back, 8 bases at V and 4 bases at J, with 12 bases in the middle. The DNA for the CDR3 is TGTGCCAGCGGAGGGGATTGGAATCAGCCCCAGCATTTT. Protein sequence: CASGGDWNQPQHF.

This clonotype was observed at least ten times. V and J are TRBV2 and TRBJ1-6; possibly TRBD1 for D (5 bases). Trimming took off 6 bases at V and 7 bases at J, with 16 bases between the two ends. The CDR3 totals 15 residues. Germline V lookup: CDR1 SNHLY, CDR2 FYNNEI. CDR3 in amino acids: CASRPTGTGNSPLHF. The DNA for the CDR3 is TGTGCCAGCAGGCCAACCGGGACTGGGAATTCACCCCTCCACTTT.

This clonotype was seen at least ten times. The V call is TRBV2, the J call TRBJ1-5, with no clear D. V was cut by 8 bases and J by 3 bases, with 14 bases left in between. This CDR3 region has 14 residues. CDR1 is SNHLY and CDR2 is FYNNEI in the germline V gene. CDR3 amino acids: CASGADGANQPQHF. Here the CDR3 DNA reads TGTGCCAGCGGAGCCGACGGAGCCAATCAGCCCCAGCATTTT.

The CDR3: CASSGTGRPPYEQYF. The CDR3 DNA reads TGTGCCAGCAGCGGGACCGGGAGGCCCCCCTACGAGCAGTACTTC. V gene TRBV9 combines with J gene TRBJ2-7; 7 bases line up with TRBD2. CDR1 and CDR2 from the germline V gene are SGDLS and YYNGEE. This CDR3 is 15 amino acids long. The V segment lost 3 bases and the J segment 2 bases; nucleotides outside the gene matches: 8.